This T cell receptor beta chain was recorded in a study of post-analysis software for immune sequencing data. Regarding the study as a whole: Versus controls, multiple sclerosis patients showed significantly lower diversity (normalized Chao1). The study found TRBV5-6, TRBV5-1 and TRBV20-1 among about five TRBV segments more frequent in patients than controls.

cDNA libraries for TCR beta contained unique molecular identifiers. Each CDR3 protein is one row after TCRdb ran MiXCR on the PCR reads. The sample contains about 800,000 distinct CDR3 sequences, 25% to 30% of which appear only once. Concerning this clonotype itself: Antigen specificity is unknown.

The CDR3 length is 14 residues. Unmatched junction bases numbered 13, after V lost 6 bases and J lost 10 bases. Sequencing was done on a sample of blood. The receptor was derived from a girl under 18 with multiple sclerosis. The chain combines TRBV12-3 or TRBV12-4 with TRBJ2-3; 7 nucleotides agree with TRBD2. CDR3 coding DNA: TGTGCCAGCAGCCCCGGGGGGAGTTTTGGTGCGCAGTATTTT. Protein product: CASSPGGSFGAQYF.